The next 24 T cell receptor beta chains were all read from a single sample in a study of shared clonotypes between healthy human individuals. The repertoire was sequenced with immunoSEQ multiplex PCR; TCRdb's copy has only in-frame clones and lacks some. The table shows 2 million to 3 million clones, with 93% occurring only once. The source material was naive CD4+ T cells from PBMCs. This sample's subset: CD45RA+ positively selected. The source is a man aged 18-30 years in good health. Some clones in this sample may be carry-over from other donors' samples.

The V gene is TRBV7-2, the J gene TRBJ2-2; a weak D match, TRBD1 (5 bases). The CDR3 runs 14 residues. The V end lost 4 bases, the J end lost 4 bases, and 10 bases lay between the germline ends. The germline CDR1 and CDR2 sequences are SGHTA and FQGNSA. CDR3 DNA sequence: TGTGCCAGCAGCTCAGGGTTTGCCACCGGGGAGCTGTTTTTT. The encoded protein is CASSSGFATGELFF.

Written as DNA, the CDR3 is TGTGCCAGTAGTAACAGGGGGTTTAACTATGGCTACACCTTC. This sequence encodes CASSNRGFNYGYTF. This chain connects TRBV19 to TRBJ1-2; 8 bases line up with TRBD1. V was clipped by 4 bases and J by 1 base; unmatched bases: 2. Germline V gives CDR1 LNHDA, CDR2 SQIVND (reference sequence). This CDR3 is 14 amino acids long.

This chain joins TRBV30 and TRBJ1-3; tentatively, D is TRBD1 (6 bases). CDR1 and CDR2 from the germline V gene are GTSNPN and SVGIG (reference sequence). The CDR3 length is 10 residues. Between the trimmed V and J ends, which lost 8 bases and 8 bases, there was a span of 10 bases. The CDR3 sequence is CAGTRDTIYF. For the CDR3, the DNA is TGTGCCGGGACAAGGGACACCATATATTTT.

The CDR3 is CASSTTGFTGELFF. In DNA, the CDR3 is TGTGCCAGCAGTACCACAGGGTTCACCGGGGAGCTGTTTTTT. V and J are TRBV6-1 and TRBJ2-2; TRBD1 might be the D (6 bases). The germline V and J ends were trimmed by 5 bases and 4 bases, with 11 bases remaining between them. Germline assignment: CDR1 MNHNS and CDR2 SASEGT. The CDR3 contains 14 residues.

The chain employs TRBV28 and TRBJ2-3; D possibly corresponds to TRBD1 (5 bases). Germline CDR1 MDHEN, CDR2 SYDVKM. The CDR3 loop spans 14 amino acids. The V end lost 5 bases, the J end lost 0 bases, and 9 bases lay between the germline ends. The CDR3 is CASSRQRSTDTQYF. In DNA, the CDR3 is TGTGCCAGCAGTAGACAGAGAAGCACAGATACGCAGTATTTT.

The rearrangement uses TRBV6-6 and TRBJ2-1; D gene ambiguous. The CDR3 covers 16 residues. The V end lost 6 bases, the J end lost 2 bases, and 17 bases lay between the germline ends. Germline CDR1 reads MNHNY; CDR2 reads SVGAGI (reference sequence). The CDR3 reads CASSRWTGPAYNEQFF. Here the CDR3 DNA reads TGTGCCAGCAGCCGTTGGACCGGTCCGGCCTACAATGAGCAGTTCTTC.

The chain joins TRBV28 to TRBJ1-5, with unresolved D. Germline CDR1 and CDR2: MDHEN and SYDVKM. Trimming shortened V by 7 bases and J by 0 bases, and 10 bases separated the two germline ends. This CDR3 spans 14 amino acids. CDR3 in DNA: TGTGCCAGCACGACCACCTATAGCAATCAGCCCCAGCATTTT. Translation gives CASTTTYSNQPQHF.

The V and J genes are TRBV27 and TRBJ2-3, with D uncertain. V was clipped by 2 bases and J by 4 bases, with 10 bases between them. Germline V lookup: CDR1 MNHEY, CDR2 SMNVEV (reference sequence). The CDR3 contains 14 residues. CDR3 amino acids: CASSLEPWPDTQYF. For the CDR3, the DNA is TGTGCCAGCAGTTTAGAGCCTTGGCCAGATACGCAGTATTTT.

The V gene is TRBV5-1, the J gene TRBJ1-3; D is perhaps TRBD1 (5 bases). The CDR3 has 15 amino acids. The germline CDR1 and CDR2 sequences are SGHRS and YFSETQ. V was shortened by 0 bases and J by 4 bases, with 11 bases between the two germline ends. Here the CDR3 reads CASSLGSGGGNTIYF. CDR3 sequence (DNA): TGCGCCAGCAGCTTGGGTTCTGGGGGAGGAAACACCATATATTTT.

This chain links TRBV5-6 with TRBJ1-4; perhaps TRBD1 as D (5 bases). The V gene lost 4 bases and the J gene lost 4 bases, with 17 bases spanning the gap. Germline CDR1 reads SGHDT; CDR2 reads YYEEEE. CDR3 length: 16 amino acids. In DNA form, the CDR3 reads TGTGCCAGCAGCCAGCAGGGTTTCGGCGGTAATGAAAAACTGTTTTTT. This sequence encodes CASSQQGFGGNEKLFF.

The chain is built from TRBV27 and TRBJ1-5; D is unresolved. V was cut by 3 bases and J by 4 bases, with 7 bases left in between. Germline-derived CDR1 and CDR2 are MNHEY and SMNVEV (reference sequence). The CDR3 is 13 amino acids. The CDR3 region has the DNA TGTGCCAGCAGTTTTAACCCTAATCAGCCCCAGCATTTT. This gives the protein CASSFNPNQPQHF.

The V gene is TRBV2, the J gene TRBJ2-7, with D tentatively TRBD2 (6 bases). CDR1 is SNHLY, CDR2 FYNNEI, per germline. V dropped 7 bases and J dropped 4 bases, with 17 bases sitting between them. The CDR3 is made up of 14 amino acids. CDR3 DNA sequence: TGTGCCAGCAAATTGGGGCGGGGACCATACGAGCAGTACTTC. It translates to CASKLGRGPYEQYF.

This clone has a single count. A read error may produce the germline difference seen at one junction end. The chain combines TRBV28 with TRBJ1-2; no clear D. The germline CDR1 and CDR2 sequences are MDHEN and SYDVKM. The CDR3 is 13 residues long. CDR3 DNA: TGTGCCAGCAGGGTGTGGGCTAACCATGGCTACACCTTC. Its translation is CASRVWANHGYTF.

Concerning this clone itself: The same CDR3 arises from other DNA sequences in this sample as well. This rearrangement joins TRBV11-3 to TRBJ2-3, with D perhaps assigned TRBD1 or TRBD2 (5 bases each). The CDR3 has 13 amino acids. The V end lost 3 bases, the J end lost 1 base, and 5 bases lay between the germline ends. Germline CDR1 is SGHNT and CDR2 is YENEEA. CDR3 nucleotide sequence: TGTGCCAGCAGCTTGGGACGCACAGATACGCAGTATTTT. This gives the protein CASSLGRTDTQYF.

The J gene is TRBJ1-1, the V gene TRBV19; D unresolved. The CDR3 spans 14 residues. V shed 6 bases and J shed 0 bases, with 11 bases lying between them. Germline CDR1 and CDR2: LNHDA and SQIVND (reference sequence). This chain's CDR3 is CASRTGTMNTEAFF. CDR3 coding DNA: TGTGCCAGTAGAACCGGAACCATGAACACTGAAGCTTTCTTT.

The DNA for the CDR3 is TGTGCCAGCAGTGAAGAAATCAGGGTTTATTCCTCCTACAATGAGCAGTTCTTC. This encodes CASSEEIRVYSSYNEQFF. The chain joins TRBV6-1 to TRBJ2-1, with a possible D match to TRBD1 (5 bases). Germline lookup yields CDR1 MNHNS and CDR2 SASEGT. Trimming took off 1 base at V and 0 bases at J, with 16 bases between the two ends. The CDR3 sequence is 18 residues long.

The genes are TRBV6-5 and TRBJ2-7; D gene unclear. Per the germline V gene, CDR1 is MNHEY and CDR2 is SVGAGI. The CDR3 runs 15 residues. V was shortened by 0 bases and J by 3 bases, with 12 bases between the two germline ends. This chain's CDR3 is CASSYSGSNHYEQYF. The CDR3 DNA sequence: TGTGCCAGCAGTTACTCTGGCAGTAATCACTACGAGCAGTACTTC.

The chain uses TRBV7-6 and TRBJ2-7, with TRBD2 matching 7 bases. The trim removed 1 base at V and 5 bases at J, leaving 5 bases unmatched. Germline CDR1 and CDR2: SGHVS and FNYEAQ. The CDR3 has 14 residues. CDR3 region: CASSLGGSFDEQYF. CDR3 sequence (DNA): TGTGCCAGCAGCTTAGGCGGGAGCTTCGACGAGCAGTACTTC.

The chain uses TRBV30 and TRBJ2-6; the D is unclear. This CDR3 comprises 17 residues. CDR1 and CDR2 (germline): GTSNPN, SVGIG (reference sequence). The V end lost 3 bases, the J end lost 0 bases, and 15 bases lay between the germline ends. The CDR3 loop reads CAWSRGVGSSGANVLTF. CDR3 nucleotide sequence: TGTGCCTGGAGCCGAGGTGTGGGGTCCTCTGGGGCCAACGTCCTGACTTTC. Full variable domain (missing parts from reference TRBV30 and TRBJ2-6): SQTIHQWPATLVQPVGSPLSLECTVEGTSNPNLYWYRQAAGRGLQLLFYSVGIGQISSEVPQNLSASRPQDRQFILSSKKLLLSDSGFYLCAWSRGVGSSGANVLTFGAGSRLTVL.

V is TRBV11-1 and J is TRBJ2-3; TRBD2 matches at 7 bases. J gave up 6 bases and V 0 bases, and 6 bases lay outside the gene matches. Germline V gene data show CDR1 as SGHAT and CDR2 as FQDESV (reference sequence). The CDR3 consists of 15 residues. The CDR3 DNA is TGTGCCAGCAGCTTAGCGTCCGGGCGGGAGGATACGCAGTATTTT. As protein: CASSLASGREDTQYF.

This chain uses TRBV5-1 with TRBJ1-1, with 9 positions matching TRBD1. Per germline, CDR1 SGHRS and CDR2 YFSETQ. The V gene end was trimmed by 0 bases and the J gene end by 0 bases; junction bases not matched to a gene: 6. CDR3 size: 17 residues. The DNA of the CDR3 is TGCGCCAGCAGCTTGGGTCGGACAGGGGCCCTGAACACTGAAGCTTTCTTT. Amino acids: CASSLGRTGALNTEAFF.

The CDR3 nucleotides read TGCGCCAGCAGCTCGCCCGGGACAGGAGGCGGGGAGCTGTTTTTT. Translating gives CASSSPGTGGGELFF. The chain joins TRBV5-1 to TRBJ2-2; 8 bases line up with TRBD1. Germline V gives CDR1 SGHRS, CDR2 YFSETQ. The CDR3 sequence is 15 residues long. J lost 7 bases, V lost 3 bases, and 8 bases had no gene match.

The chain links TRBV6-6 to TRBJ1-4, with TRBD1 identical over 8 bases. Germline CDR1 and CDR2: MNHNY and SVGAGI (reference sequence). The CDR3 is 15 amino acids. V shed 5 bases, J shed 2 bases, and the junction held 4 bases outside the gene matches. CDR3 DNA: TGTGCCAGCAGTGTTACAGGGGGGACTAATGAAAAACTGTTTTTT. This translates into CASSVTGGTNEKLFF.

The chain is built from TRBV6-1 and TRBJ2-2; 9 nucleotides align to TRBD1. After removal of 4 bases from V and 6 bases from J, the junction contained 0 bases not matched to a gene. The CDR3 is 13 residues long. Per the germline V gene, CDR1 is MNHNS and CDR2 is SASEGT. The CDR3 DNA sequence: TGTGCCAGCAGTGGGACAGGGGCCGGGGAGCTGTTTTTT. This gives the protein CASSGTGAGELFF.